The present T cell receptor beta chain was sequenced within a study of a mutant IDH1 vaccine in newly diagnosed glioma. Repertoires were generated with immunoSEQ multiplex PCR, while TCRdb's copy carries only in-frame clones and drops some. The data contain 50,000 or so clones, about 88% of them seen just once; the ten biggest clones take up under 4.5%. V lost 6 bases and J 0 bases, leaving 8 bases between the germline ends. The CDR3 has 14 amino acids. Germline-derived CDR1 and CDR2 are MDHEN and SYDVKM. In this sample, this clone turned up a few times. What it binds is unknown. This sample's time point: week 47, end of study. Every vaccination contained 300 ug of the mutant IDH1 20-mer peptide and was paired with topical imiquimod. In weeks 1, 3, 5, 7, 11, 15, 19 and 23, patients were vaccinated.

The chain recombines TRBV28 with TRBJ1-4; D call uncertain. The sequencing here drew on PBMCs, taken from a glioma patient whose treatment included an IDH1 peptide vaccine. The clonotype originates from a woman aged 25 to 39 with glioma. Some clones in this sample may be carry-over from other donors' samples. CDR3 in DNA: TGTGCCAGCAGGCCGGGGTCAACTAATGAAAAACTGTTTTTT. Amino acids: CASRPGSTNEKLFF.